This is a list of T cell receptor beta chains from one sample in a study of cytomegalovirus exposure and HLA in healthy donors. The repertoire was sequenced with immunoSEQ multiplex PCR; TCRdb's copy has only in-frame clones and lacks some. This table has fewer than 250,000 clones, about 85% appearing once. Input material: PBMCs. These receptors were obtained from a boy aged 2 to 10 in good health and CMV-seronegative. Each CDR3 is given with its conserved first and last residue. A D gene is named only where the DNA matches it firmly. The size field is filled for only some rows; it gives once, few, many or a size class.

J	size	V	D	CDR3	DNA
TRBJ2-5	NA	TRBV5-1	NA	CASSLVGWGPETQYF	TGCGCCAGCAGCTTGGTTGGGTGGGGGCCCGAGACCCAGTACTTC
TRBJ2-7	NA	TRBV7-2	NA	CASMGGHEQYF	TGTGCCAGCATGGGGGGTCACGAGCAGTACTTC
TRBJ1-6	NA	TRBV30	TRBD1	CAWSKSRTGTFNSPLHF	TGTGCCTGGAGTAAGTCGAGGACAGGGACGTTCAATTCACCCCTCCACTTT
TRBJ1-1	NA	TRBV7-9	NA	CASSLAGEGTEAFF	TGTGCCAGCAGCTTAGCGGGTGAGGGCACTGAAGCTTTCTTT
TRBJ1-2	NA	TRBV7-2	NA	CASSLNSGASGYTF	TGTGCCAGCAGCTTAAATTCTGGGGCCAGCGGCTACACCTTC
TRBJ2-2	once	TRBV6-6	TRBD2	CASSPPGGARELFF	TGTGCCAGCAGTCCCCCCGGGGGGGCGAGGGAGCTGTTTTTT
TRBJ1-3	NA	TRBV18	NA	CASSPTPGDSGNTIYF	TGTGCCAGCTCACCAACACCAGGGGACTCTGGAAACACCATATATTTT
TRBJ2-3	NA	TRBV7-9	TRBD1	CASRDRVGTDTQYF	TGTGCCAGCAGAGACAGGGTTGGCACAGATACGCAGTATTTT
TRBJ1-1	NA	TRBV9	NA	CASTPGDTEAFF	TGTGCCAGCACCCCCGGGGACACTGAAGCTTTCTTT
TRBJ2-5	NA	TRBV5-1	TRBD1	CASTSRTGVVETQYF	TGCGCCAGCACTTCAAGGACAGGCGTCGTAGAGACCCAGTACTTC